This TCR beta chain was recovered during a study of blood T cell repertoires in COVID-19. Overall study context: The United States, Italy and Spain provided the acute and convalescent COVID-19 samples. T cells, B-cell-depleted T cells, or PBMCs supplied cDNA or gDNA.

The length of the CDR3 is 15 residues. CDR1 is MNHEY, CDR2 SMNVEV, per germline (reference sequence). Trimming cost V 8 bases and J 0 bases; bases outside gene matches: 6. In the original processing: How many nucleated cells were present was estimated from reference gene primer amplification. The method was immunoSEQ multiplex PCR; TCRdb's version includes in-frame clones alone and lacks a portion of them. That table supplies the V and J calls and clone size; D and trimming were determined from the DNA. The sample includes some 200,000 clones, more than 65% of them seen just once. J is TRBJ2-7 and V is TRBV27; 11 bases are shared with TRBD2. What was sequenced was peripheral blood. The sequence came from a man aged 50 to 59 with active or convalescent COVID-19. CDR3 in amino acids: CASRLTSGTSYEQYF. The DNA for the CDR3 is TGTGCCAGCCGGTTGACTAGCGGGACCTCCTACGAGCAGTACTTC.